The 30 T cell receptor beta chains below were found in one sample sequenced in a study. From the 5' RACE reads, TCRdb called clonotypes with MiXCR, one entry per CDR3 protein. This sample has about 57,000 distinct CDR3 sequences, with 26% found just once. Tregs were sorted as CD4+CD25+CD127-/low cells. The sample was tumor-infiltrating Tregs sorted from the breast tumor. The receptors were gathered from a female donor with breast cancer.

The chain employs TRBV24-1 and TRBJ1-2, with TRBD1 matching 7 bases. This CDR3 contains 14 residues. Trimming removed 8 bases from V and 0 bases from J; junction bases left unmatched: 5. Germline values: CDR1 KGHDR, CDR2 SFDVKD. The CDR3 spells CATNTGQPNYGYTF. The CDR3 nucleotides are TGTGCCACCAACACGGGACAGCCTAACTATGGCTACACCTTC.

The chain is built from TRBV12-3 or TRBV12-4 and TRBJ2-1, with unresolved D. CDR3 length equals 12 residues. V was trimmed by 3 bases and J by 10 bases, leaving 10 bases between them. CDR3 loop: CASSFFGQEQFF. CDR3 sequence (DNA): TGTGCCAGCAGTTTTTTCGGTCAAGAGCAGTTCTTC.

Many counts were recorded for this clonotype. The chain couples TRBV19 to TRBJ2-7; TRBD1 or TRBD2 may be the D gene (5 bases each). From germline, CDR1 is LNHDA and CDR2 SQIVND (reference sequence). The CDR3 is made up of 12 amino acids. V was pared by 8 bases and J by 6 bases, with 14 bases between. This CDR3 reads CASGKRGAEQYF. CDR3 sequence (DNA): TGTGCCAGTGGTAAGAGAGGGGCCGAGCAGTACTTC.

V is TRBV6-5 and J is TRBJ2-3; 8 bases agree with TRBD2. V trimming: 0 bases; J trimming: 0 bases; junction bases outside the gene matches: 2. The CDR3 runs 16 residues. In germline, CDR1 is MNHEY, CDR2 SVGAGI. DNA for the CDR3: TGTGCCAGCAGTTACTCGAAGCGGGAGAGCACAGATACGCAGTATTTT. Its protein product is CASSYSKRESTDTQYF.

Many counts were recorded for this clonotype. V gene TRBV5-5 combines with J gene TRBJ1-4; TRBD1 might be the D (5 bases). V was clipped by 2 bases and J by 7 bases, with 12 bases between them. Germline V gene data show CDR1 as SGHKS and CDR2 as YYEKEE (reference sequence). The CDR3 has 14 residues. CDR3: CASSFSPGGEKLFF. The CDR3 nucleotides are TGTGCCAGCAGCTTCAGTCCCGGGGGTGAAAAACTGTTTTTT.

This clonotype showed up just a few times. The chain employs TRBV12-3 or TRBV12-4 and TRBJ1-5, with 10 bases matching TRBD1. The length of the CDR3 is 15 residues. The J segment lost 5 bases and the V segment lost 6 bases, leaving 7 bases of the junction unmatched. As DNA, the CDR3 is TGTGCCAGCAGGATGACAGGGGGCGCGGATCAGCCCCAGCATTTT. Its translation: CASRMTGGADQPQHF.

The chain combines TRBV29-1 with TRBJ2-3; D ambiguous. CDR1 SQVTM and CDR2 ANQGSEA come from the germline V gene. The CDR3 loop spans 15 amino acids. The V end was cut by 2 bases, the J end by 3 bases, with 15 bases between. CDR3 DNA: TGCAGCGTTGAAATGGCCGGTGGAGCGACAGATACGCAGTATTTT. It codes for CSVEMAGGATDTQYF.

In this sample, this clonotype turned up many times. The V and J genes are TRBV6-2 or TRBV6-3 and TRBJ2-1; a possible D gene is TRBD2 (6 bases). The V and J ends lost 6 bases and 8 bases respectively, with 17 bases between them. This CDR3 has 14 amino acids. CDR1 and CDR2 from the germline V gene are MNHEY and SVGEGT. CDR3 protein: CASSRGTPRDEQFF. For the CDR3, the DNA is TGTGCCAGCAGCCGCGGGACCCCTCGGGATGAGCAGTTCTTC.

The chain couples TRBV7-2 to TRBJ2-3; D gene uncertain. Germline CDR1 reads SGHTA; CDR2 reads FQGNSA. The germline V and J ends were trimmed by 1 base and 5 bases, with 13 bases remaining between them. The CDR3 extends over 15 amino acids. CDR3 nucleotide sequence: TGTGCCAGCAGCTTAGTAGGTTTCAAGGGAGATACGCAGTATTTT. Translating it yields CASSLVGFKGDTQYF.

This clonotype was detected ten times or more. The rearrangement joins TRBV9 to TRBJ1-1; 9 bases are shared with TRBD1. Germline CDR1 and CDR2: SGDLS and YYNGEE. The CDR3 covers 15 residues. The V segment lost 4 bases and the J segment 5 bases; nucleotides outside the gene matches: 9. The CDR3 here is CASSNSNRGLTEAFF. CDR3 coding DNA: TGTGCCAGCAGCAACAGTAACAGGGGGCTGACTGAAGCTTTCTTT.

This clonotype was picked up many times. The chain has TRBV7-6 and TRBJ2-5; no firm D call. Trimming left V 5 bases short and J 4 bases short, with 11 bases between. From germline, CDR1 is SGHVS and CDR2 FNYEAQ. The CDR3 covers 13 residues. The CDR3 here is CASSQQGAETQYF. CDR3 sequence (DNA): TGTGCCAGCAGCCAACAAGGAGCAGAGACCCAGTACTTC.

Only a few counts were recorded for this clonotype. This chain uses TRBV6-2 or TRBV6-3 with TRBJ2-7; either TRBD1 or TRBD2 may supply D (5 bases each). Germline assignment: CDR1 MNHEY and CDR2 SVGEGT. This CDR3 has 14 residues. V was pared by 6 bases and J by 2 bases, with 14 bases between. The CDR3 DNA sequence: TGTGCCAGCAGGGGCCGGGACGGCCCCTACGAGCAGTACTTC. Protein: CASRGRDGPYEQYF.

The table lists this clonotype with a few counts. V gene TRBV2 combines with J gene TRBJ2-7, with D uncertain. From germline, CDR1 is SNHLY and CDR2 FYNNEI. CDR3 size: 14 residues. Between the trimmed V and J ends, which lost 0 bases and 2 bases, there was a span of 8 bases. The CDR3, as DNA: TGTGCCAGCAGTGAAGCGCATGGTCCCTACGAGCAGTACTTC. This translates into CASSEAHGPYEQYF.

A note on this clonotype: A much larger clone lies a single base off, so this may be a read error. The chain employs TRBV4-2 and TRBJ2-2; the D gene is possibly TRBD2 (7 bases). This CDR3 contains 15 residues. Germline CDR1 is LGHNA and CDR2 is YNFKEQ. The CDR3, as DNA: TGTGCCGGCAGCTCGGGGGGCCTGAACACCGGGGAGCTGTTTTTT. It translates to CAGSSGGLNTGELFF.

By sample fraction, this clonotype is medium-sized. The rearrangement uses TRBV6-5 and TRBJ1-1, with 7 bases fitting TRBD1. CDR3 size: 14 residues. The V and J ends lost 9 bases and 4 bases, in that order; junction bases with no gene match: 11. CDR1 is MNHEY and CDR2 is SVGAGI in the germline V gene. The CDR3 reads CASSEGAWGTEAFF. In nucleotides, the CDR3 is TGTGCCAGTTCGGAGGGGGCCTGGGGCACTGAAGCTTTCTTT.

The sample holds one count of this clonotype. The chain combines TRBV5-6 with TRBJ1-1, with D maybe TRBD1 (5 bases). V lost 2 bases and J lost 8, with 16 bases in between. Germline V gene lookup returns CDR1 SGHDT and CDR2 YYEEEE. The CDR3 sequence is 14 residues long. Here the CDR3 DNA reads TGTGCCAGCAGCTTCAGGGCGGGGAGTCCGGAAGCTTTCTTT. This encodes CASSFRAGSPEAFF.

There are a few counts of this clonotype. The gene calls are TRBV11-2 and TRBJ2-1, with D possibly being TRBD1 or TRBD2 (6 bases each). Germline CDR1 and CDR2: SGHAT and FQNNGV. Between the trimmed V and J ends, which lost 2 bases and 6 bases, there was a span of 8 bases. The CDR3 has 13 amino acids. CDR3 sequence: CASSLRGANEQFF. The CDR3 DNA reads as TGTGCCAGCAGCTTAAGGGGGGCCAATGAGCAGTTCTTC.

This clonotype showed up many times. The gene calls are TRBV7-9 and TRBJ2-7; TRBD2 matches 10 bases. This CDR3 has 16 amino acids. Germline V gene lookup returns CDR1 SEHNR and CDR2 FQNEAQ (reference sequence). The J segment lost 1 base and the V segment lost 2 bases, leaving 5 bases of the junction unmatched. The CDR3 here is CASSLPGTSVSYEQYF. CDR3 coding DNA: TGTGCCAGCAGCTTACCCGGGACTAGCGTGTCCTACGAGCAGTACTTC. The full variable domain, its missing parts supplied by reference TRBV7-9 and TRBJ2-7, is DTGVSQNPRHKITKRGQNVTFRCDPISEHNRLYWYRQTLGQGPEFLTYFQNEAQLEKSRLLSDRFSAERPKGSFSTLEIQRTEQGDSAMYLCASSLPGTSVSYEQYFGPGTRLTVT.

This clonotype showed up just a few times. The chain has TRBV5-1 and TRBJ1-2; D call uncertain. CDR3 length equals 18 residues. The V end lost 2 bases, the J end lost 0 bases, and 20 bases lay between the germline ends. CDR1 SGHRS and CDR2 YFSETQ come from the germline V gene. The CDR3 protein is CASSFELRAGGTNYGYTF. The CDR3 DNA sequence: TGCGCCAGCAGCTTTGAGCTTCGGGCAGGTGGGACTAACTATGGCTACACCTTC.

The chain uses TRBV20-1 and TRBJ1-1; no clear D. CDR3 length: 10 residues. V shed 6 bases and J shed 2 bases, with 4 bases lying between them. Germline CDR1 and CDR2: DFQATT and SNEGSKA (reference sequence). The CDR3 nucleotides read TGCAGTGCAGGTAACACTGAAGCTTTCTTT. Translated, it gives CSAGNTEAFF.

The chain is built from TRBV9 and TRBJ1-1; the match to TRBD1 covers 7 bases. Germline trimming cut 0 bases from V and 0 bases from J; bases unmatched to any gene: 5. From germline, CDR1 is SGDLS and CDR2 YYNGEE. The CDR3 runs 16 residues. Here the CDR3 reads CASSVGPGGMNTEAFF. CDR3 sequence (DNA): TGTGCCAGCAGCGTAGGGCCAGGGGGAATGAACACTGAAGCTTTCTTT.

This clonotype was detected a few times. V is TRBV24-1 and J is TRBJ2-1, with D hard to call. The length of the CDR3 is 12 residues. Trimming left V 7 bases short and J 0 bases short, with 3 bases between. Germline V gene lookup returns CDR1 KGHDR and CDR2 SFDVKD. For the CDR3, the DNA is TGTGCCACCAGGAGCTCCTACAATGAGCAGTTCTTC. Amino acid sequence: CATRSSYNEQFF.

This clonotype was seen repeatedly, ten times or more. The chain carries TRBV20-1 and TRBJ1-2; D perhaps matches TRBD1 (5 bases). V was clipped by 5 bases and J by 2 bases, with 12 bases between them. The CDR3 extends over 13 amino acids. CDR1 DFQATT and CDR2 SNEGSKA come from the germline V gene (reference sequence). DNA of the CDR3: TGCAGTGCTTGGGACCCGGGAAACTATGGCTACACCTTC. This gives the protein CSAWDPGNYGYTF.

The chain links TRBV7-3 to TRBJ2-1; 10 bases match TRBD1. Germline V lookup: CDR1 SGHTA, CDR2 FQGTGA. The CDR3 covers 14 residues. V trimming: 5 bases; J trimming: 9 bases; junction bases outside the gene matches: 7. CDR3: CASSPGTGVSEQFF. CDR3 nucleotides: TGTGCCAGCAGCCCCGGGACAGGGGTTTCTGAGCAGTTCTTC.

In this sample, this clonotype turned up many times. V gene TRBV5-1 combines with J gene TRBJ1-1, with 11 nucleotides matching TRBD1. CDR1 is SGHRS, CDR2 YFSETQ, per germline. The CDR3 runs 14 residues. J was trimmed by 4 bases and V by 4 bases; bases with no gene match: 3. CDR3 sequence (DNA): TGCGCCAGCAGCCCCGGGACAGGGGGCACTGAAGCTTTCTTT. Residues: CASSPGTGGTEAFF.

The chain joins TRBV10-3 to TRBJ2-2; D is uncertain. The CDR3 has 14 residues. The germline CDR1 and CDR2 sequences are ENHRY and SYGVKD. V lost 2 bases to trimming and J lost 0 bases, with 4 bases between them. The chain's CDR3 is CAISENTNTGELFF. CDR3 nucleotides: TGTGCCATCAGTGAGAACACGAACACCGGGGAGCTGTTTTTT.

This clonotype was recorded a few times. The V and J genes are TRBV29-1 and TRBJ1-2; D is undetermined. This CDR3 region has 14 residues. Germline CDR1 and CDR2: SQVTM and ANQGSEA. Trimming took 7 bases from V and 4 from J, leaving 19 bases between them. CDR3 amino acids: CSGTLLDKLYGYTF. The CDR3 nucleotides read TGCAGCGGAACCCTGCTGGATAAACTCTATGGCTACACCTTC.

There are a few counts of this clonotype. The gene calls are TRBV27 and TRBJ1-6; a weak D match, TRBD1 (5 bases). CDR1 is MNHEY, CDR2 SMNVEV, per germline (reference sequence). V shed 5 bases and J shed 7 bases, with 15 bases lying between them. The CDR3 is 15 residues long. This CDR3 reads CASSEAGSGNSPLHF. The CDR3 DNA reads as TGTGCCAGCAGTGAGGCAGGGTCAGGAAATTCACCCCTCCACTTT.

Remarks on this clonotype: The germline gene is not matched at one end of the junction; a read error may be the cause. CDR3 amino acids: CVSSYRRVIEAFF. As DNA, the CDR3 is TGTGTCAGCAGTTACCGAAGGGTCATTGAAGCTTTCTTT. The genes are TRBV6-2 or TRBV6-3 and TRBJ1-1; D gene uncertain. Germline V gene sequence: CDR1 MNHEY, CDR2 SVGEGT. The CDR3 covers 13 residues.

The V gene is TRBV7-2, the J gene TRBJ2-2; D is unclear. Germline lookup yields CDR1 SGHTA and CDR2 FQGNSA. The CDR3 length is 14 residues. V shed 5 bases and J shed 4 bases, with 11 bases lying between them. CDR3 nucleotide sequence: TGTGCCAGCAGCCCTAAACGGGTCACCGGGGAGCTGTTTTTT. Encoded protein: CASSPKRVTGELFF.